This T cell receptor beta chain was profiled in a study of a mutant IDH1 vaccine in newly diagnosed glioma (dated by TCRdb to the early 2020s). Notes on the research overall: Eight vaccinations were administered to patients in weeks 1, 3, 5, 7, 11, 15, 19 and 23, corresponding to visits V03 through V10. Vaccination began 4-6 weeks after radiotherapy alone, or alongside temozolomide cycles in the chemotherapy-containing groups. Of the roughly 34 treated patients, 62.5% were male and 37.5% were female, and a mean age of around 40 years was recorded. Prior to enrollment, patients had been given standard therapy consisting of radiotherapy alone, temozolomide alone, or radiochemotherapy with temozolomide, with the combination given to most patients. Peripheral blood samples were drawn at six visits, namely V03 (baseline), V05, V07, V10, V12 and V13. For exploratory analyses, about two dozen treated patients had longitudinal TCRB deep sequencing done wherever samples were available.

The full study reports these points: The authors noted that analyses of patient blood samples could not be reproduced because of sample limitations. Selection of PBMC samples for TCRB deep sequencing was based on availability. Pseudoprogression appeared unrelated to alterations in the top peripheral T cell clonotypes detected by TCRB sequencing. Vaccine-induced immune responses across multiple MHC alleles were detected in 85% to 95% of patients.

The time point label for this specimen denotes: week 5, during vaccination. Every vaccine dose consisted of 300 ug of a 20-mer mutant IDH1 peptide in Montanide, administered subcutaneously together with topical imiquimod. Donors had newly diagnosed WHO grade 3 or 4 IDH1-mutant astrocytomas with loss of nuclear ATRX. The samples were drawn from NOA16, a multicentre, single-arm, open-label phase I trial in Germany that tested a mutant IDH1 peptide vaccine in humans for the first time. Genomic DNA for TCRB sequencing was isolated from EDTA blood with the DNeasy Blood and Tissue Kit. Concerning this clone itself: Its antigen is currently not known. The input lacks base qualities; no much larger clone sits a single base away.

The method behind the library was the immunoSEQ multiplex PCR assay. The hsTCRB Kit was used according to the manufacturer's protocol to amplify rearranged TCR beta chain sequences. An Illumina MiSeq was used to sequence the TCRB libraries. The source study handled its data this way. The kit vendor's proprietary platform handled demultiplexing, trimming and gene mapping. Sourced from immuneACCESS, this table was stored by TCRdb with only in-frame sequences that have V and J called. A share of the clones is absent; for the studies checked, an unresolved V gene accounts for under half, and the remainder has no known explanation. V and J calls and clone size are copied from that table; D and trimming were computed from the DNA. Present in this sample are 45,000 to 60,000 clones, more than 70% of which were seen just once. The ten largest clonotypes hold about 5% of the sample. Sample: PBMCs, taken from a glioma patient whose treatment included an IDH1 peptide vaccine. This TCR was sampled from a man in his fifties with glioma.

The nucleotide sequence is TGTGCCAGCAGTTACTCACCGGGGAAGCCGGGCAATGAGCAGTTCTTC. Translated, this gives CASSYSPGKPGNEQFF. The sequence links TRBV6-5 to TRBJ2-1, and perhaps TRBD2 as D gene, on 5 matching bases. Reading from cysteine to phenylalanine, the CDR3 counts 16 amino acids. Only CDR3 DNA remains: 48 bases, in frame from the first base. V and J lose 0 bases and 6 bases, and a span of 15 bases separates them. CDR1 and CDR2, per the germline V gene, are MNHEY and SVGAGI.